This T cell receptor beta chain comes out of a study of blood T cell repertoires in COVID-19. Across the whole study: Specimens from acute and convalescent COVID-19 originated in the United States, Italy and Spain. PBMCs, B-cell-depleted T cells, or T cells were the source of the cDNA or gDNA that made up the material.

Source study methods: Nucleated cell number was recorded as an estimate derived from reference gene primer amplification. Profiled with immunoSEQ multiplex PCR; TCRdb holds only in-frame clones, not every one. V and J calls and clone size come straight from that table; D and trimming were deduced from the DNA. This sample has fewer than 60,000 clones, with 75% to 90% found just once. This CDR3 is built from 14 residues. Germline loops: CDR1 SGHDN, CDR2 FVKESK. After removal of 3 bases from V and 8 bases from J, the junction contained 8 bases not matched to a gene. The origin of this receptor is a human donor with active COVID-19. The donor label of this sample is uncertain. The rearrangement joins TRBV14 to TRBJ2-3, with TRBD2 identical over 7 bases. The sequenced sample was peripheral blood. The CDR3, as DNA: TGTGCCAGCAGCCAGAGCCTAGCGGCGGGTACGCAGTATTTT. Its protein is CASSQSLAAGTQYF.